This T cell receptor beta chain was recorded in a study of OX40 agonist ivuxolimab in advanced cancers. Study-level findings and limits: By week 6 at 0.1 to 3.0 mg/kg, blood CD4+ and CD8+ T cells had expanded clonally.

Notes on this clone: The antigen is not known.

The germline V gene has CDR1 SGHRS and CDR2 YFSETQ. Trimming removed 0 bases at V and 2 bases at J, with 12 bases between. The CDR3 spans 15 residues. Produced via immunoSEQ multiplex PCR; TCRdb's table is partial and in-frame only. The data hold about 60,000 clones, with 65% to 90% observed a single time. The rearrangement uses TRBV5-1 and TRBJ2-7; unclear D gene. The clonotype was recovered from an adult with an advanced solid tumor such as melanoma, head and neck, liver or kidney cancer. This specimen consisted of CD4+ or CD8+ T cells sorted from blood, obtained in a trial of the OX40 agonist ivuxolimab. The CDR3 loop is CASSLDPAPPYEQYF. Written as DNA, the CDR3 is TGCGCCAGCAGCTTGGACCCTGCTCCGCCCTACGAGCAGTACTTC.